Following are 22 T cell receptor beta chains from one sample sequenced in a study of control samples from healthy donors and cancer patients. Produced via immunoSEQ multiplex PCR; TCRdb's table is partial and in-frame only. The top ten hold around 4% of the sample, which has fewer than 70,000 clones, approximately 94% seen once. The sequencing input was blood. The receptors shown here come from a man aged 30 to 45 in good health.

The rearrangement joins TRBV30 to TRBJ1-4, with D unclear. The CDR3 loop spans 15 amino acids. Germline CDR1 reads GTSNPN; CDR2 reads SVGIG (reference sequence). With 2 bases removed from V and 0 bases from J, the gap between germline ends came to 10 bases. Here the CDR3 DNA reads TGTGCCTGGAGTAGTGGTCGGTCAACTAATGAAAAACTGTTTTTT. It codes for CAWSSGRSTNEKLFF.

This sequence joins TRBV7-2 and TRBJ2-2; no definite D call. V was trimmed by 4 bases and J by 0 bases, leaving 9 bases between them. Germline V gene data show CDR1 as SGHTA and CDR2 as FQGNSA. The CDR3 spans 15 residues. DNA of the CDR3: TGTGCCAGCAGCTCGGGCCCCTCGAACACCGGGGAGCTGTTTTTT. This gives the protein CASSSGPSNTGELFF.

The chain couples TRBV6-5 to TRBJ1-1, with D perhaps matching TRBD1 (6 bases). The CDR3 length is 13 residues. With 7 bases removed from V and 2 bases from J, the gap between germline ends came to 11 bases. Germline V gene data show CDR1 as MNHEY and CDR2 as SVGAGI. The CDR3 region is CASKKGDNTEAFF. CDR3 in DNA: TGTGCCAGCAAAAAGGGGGATAACACTGAAGCTTTCTTT.

V is TRBV28 and J is TRBJ1-4; 8 bases fit TRBD1. The CDR3 runs to 15 residues. The ends lost 7 bases at V and 3 bases at J; junction bases unmatched: 7. The germline gives CDR1 MDHEN, CDR2 SYDVKM. The CDR3 region is CASNAGGGPNEKLFF. The CDR3, as DNA: TGTGCCAGCAACGCAGGGGGCGGCCCTAATGAAAAACTGTTTTTT.

The chain recombines TRBV10-2 with TRBJ1-6; D not resolved. The ends were cut back, 3 bases at V and 9 bases at J, with 9 bases in the middle. The CDR3 has 13 residues. Looked up from germline, CDR1 is WSHSY and CDR2 is SAAADI. The CDR3 DNA follows: TGCGCCAGCAGTGAAGGACCCTCTTCACCCCTCCACTTT. Its protein is CASSEGPSSPLHF.

The rearrangement uses TRBV7-2 and TRBJ1-1; D not certain. Germline CDR1 is SGHTA and CDR2 is FQGNSA. Trimming removed 1 base at V and 0 bases at J, with 18 bases between. CDR3 size: 18 residues. The CDR3 protein is CASSLVIGAGLMNTEAFF. The DNA of the CDR3 is TGTGCCAGCAGCTTAGTGATCGGTGCAGGCCTTATGAACACTGAAGCTTTCTTT.

This clone was counted once. V is TRBV4-2 and J is TRBJ2-5; 8 nucleotides agree with TRBD2. Germline V lookup: CDR1 LGHNA, CDR2 YNFKEQ. The CDR3 extends over 14 amino acids. V trimming: 3 bases; J trimming: 4 bases; junction bases outside the gene matches: 4. The CDR3 DNA sequence: TGTGCCAGCAGCCACCCGGGACTAGGAGAGACCCAGTACTTC. Translating gives CASSHPGLGETQYF.

The V call is TRBV28, the J call TRBJ2-1, with TRBD2 matching over 11 bases. The CDR3 totals 17 residues. Germline assignment: CDR1 MDHEN and CDR2 SYDVKM. V shed 4 bases and J 7 bases; nucleotides not matched to a gene: 12. This CDR3 is CASSSGRSGRARNEQFF. In DNA form, the CDR3 reads TGTGCCAGCAGTTCGGGTCGTAGCGGGAGGGCCCGGAATGAGCAGTTCTTC.

The chain uses TRBV3-1 (or the pseudogene TRBV3-2) and TRBJ1-1; TRBD1 matches 7 bases. CDR1 and CDR2 from the germline V gene are LGHDT and YNNKEL (reference sequence). CDR3 length: 14 amino acids. Trimming at V came to 2 bases and at J to 6 bases, leaving 6 bases not matched to a gene. The CDR3 sequence is CASSQSTGRPEAFF. CDR3 nucleotide sequence: TGTGCCAGCAGCCAATCGACAGGGCGCCCTGAAGCTTTCTTT.

The chain has TRBV4-1 and TRBJ2-7; 12 bases are shared with TRBD2. Germline trimming cut 1 base from V and 5 bases from J; bases unmatched to any gene: 0. CDR1 and CDR2 from the germline V gene are MGHRA and YSYEKL. This CDR3 comprises 14 residues. CDR3 DNA sequence: TGCGCCAGCAGCCAAGGGACTAGCGGGGACGAGCAGTACTTC. Translation: CASSQGTSGDEQYF.

The chain uses TRBV16 and TRBJ1-1; D not resolved. Deletions cut 0 bases from V and 4 bases from J, with 12 bases between. CDR3 length: 15 residues. The germline V gene encodes CDR1 KGHSY and CDR2 FQNENV. In nucleotides, the CDR3 is TGTGCCAGCAGCCAATCGGGAGGTGGGAGCACTGAAGCTTTCTTT. This encodes CASSQSGGGSTEAFF. Filled out from reference TRBV16 and TRBJ1-1, the complete variable domain reads GEEVAQTPKHLVRGEGQKAKLYCAPIKGHSYVFWYQQVLKNEFKFLISFQNENVFDETGMPKERFSAKCLPNSPCSLEIQATKLEDSAVYFCASSQSGGGSTEAFFGQGTRLTVV.

The V gene is TRBV7-2, the J gene TRBJ2-3, with 9 bases identical to TRBD2. Unmatched junction bases numbered 7, after V lost 0 bases and J lost 6 bases. The germline V gene has CDR1 SGHTA and CDR2 FQGNSA. The CDR3 covers 16 residues. In DNA form, the CDR3 reads TGTGCCAGCAGCTTAGCACCGTGGCGGGGGGGGGATACGCAGTATTTT. Translating gives CASSLAPWRGGDTQYF.

J is TRBJ1-4 and V is TRBV28; D not resolved. Germline lookup yields CDR1 MDHEN and CDR2 SYDVKM. V shed 6 bases and J shed 8 bases, with 19 bases lying between them. The CDR3 length is 15 residues. CDR3: CASSPSTQGREKLFF. For the CDR3, the DNA is TGTGCCAGCAGCCCAAGTACTCAAGGGCGGGAAAAACTGTTTTTT.

V usage is TRBV21-1 and J usage is TRBJ1-1. TRBV21-1 is designated a pseudogene. The CDR3 contains 14 residues. The chain's CDR3 is CASSIEPPNTEAFF. In DNA, the CDR3 is TGTGCCAGCAGCATTGAACCTCCGAACACTGAAGCTTTCTTT.

The gene calls are TRBV5-4 and TRBJ1-1, with D unclear. The CDR3 is 11 residues long. Germline V gene data show CDR1 as SGHNT and CDR2 as YYREEE (reference sequence). The ends were cut back, 9 bases at V and 7 bases at J, with 13 bases in the middle. CDR3 DNA sequence: TGTGCCATACTCAGTCGGGGTGAAGCTTTCTTT. This gives the protein CAILSRGEAFF.

The V and J genes are TRBV6-2 or TRBV6-3 and TRBJ1-1, with 8 bases lining up with TRBD1. This CDR3 spans 14 amino acids. V shed 4 bases, J shed 4 bases, and the junction held 5 bases outside the gene matches. CDR1 and CDR2 from the germline V gene are MNHEY and SVGEGT. The CDR3 bases are TGTGCCAGCAGTTCGGCAGGGGGCATCACTGAAGCTTTCTTT. Amino acids: CASSSAGGITEAFF.

The rearrangement joins TRBV11-3 to TRBJ2-7, with D tentatively TRBD1 or TRBD2 (6 bases each). The CDR3 loop spans 15 amino acids. V dropped 5 bases and J dropped 0 bases, with 14 bases sitting between them. Germline loops: CDR1 SGHNT, CDR2 YENEEA. This CDR3 is CASSVGGQSSYEQYF. The DNA of the CDR3 is TGTGCCAGCAGCGTTGGGGGGCAGAGCTCCTACGAGCAGTACTTC. Using reference TRBV11-3 and TRBJ2-7 for the parts outside the CDR3, the full variable domain is EAGVVQSPRYKIIEKKQPVAFWCNPISGHNTLYWYLQNLGQGPELLIRYENEEAVDDSQLPKDRFSAERLKGVDSTLKIQPAELGDSAVYLCASSVGGQSSYEQYFGPGTRLTVT.

This clone was counted a few times. V usage is TRBV29-1 and J usage is TRBJ2-1; TRBD2 is a possible D gene (5 bases). Trimming cost V 6 bases and J 4 bases, with 13 bases left between them. The germline V gene has CDR1 SQVTM and CDR2 ANQGSEA. The CDR3 loop spans 13 amino acids. The CDR3 is CSVSAGGYNEQFF. The DNA of the CDR3 is TGCAGCGTCTCCGCGGGCGGTTACAATGAGCAGTTCTTC.

The chain is built from TRBV7-8 and TRBJ1-2; D is possibly TRBD1 (5 bases). The V end lost 2 bases, the J end lost 3 bases, and 7 bases lay between the germline ends. The CDR3 loop spans 13 amino acids. Germline V gene data show CDR1 as SGHVS and CDR2 as FQNEAQ. The chain's CDR3 is CASSLKGDYGYTF. In nucleotides, the CDR3 is TGTGCCAGCAGCTTAAAAGGGGACTATGGCTACACCTTC.

The chain combines TRBV28 with TRBJ2-3; D is possibly TRBD2 (5 bases). V was pared by 4 bases and J by 3 bases, with 8 bases between. In germline, CDR1 is MDHEN, CDR2 SYDVKM. CDR3 length equals 13 residues. CDR3 in amino acids: CASSWSGTDTQYF. The DNA of the CDR3 is TGTGCCAGCAGTTGGAGCGGAACAGATACGCAGTATTTT.

J is TRBJ2-6 and V is TRBV21-1; the table names TRBD2, a call not compared with the DNA. TRBV21-1 counts as a pseudogene. This CDR3 spans 19 amino acids. The CDR3 bases are TGTGCCAGCAGCAAAGGGACTAGCGGGAGAGAGCCTGGGGCCAACGTCCTGACTTTC. This sequence encodes CASSKGTSGREPGANVLTF.

Comments on this clone: One end of the junction does not line up with germline, which may come from a read error. The chain uses TRBV30 and TRBJ2-2; 10 bases align to TRBD2. CDR3 size: 16 residues. The V gene's germline CDR1 is GTSNPN and CDR2 SVGIG (reference sequence). As DNA, the CDR3 is TGTGCCTGGAGTGAAAAGAGCGGGAGGGCGGACCGGGGAGCTGTTTTT. It is translated as CAWSEKSGRADRGAVF.